These 26 T cell receptor beta chains share one sample of origin, sequenced in a study of shared clonotypes between healthy human individuals. Libraries were prepared by immunoSEQ multiplex PCR; TCRdb keeps only in-frame clonotypes and omits some of them. The sample carries approximately 2.3 million clones, more than 85% recorded once. The sequenced sample was naive CD4+ T cells from PBMCs. Noted subset: CD45RA+ positively selected. The source is a man aged 18 to 29 in good health. Some clones in this sample may be carry-over from other donors' samples.

A remark on this clone: The same CDR3 can be traced to other DNA sequences in this sample. V gene TRBV19 combines with J gene TRBJ1-2; TRBD1 is a possible D gene (6 bases). Germline loops: CDR1 LNHDA, CDR2 SQIVND (reference sequence). Trimming removed 3 bases at V and 4 bases at J, with 9 bases between. The CDR3 consists of 13 residues. As DNA, the CDR3 is TGTGCCAGTAGTATCCAGGGGAGCTATGGCTACACCTTC. This encodes CASSIQGSYGYTF.

This chain joins TRBV7-2 and TRBJ1-2, with 10 nucleotides matching TRBD1. Germline assignment: CDR1 SGHTA and CDR2 FQGNSA. The ends lost 3 bases at V and 4 bases at J; junction bases unmatched: 5. CDR3 length equals 15 residues. The CDR3 DNA sequence: TGTGCCAGCAGCTTCGACAGGGGGCGCACCTATGGCTACACCTTC. It is translated as CASSFDRGRTYGYTF.

The genes are TRBV20-1 and TRBJ1-2; D remains unclear. The CDR3 covers 11 residues. The V gene lost 6 bases and the J gene lost 6 bases, with 11 bases spanning the gap. Germline CDR1 and CDR2: DFQATT and SNEGSKA (reference sequence). In DNA form, the CDR3 reads TGCAGTGCGCCGCGATCCGATGGCTACACCTTC. The encoded protein is CSAPRSDGYTF.

This chain uses TRBV27 with TRBJ2-1; 12 bases are a match to TRBD2. V gave up 5 bases and J gave up 3 bases; unmatched junction bases: 8. Germline values: CDR1 MNHEY, CDR2 SMNVEV (reference sequence). The CDR3 is 17 amino acids. As DNA, the CDR3 is TGTGCCAGCAGTCCGACTAGCGGGAGAATCTTCTACAATGAGCAGTTCTTC. Protein sequence: CASSPTSGRIFYNEQFF.

The gene calls are TRBV19 and TRBJ2-7, with D perhaps being TRBD1 or TRBD2 (5 bases each). V lost 3 bases and J 0 bases, leaving 9 bases between the germline ends. The CDR3 consists of 14 residues. Germline loops: CDR1 LNHDA, CDR2 SQIVND (reference sequence). As DNA, the CDR3 is TGTGCCAGTAGTATGAAGGGGAGCTCCTACGAGCAGTACTTC. It encodes CASSMKGSSYEQYF.

The chain links TRBV7-2 to TRBJ2-2, with 14 bases that match TRBD2. The CDR3 totals 16 residues. V trimming: 5 bases; J trimming: 6 bases; junction bases outside the gene matches: 5. The germline V gene has CDR1 SGHTA and CDR2 FQGNSA. The CDR3, as DNA: TGTGCCAGCAGCCAGACTAGCGGGAGGGTTTCCGGGGAGCTGTTTTTT. Residues: CASSQTSGRVSGELFF.

The gene calls are TRBV27 and TRBJ1-2, with 8 nucleotides matching TRBD1. Germline values: CDR1 MNHEY, CDR2 SMNVEV (reference sequence). The V and J ends lost 6 bases and 7 bases, in that order; junction bases with no gene match: 7. The CDR3 extends over 13 amino acids. This CDR3 is CASSQTGVGGYTF. DNA for the CDR3: TGTGCCAGCAGCCAGACAGGGGTGGGTGGCTACACCTTC.

J is TRBJ2-3 and V is TRBV7-2; 9 positions agree with TRBD2. Per the germline V gene, CDR1 is SGHTA and CDR2 is FQGNSA. V gave up 5 bases and J gave up 6 bases; unmatched junction bases: 15. The CDR3 has 17 residues. CDR3 bases: TGTGCCAGCAGCACCCGTCGGCGGGAGGGCCCCGGGGATACGCAGTATTTT. This codes for CASSTRRREGPGDTQYF.

The CDR3 sequence is CASSYNADNTEAFF. The CDR3, as DNA: TGTGCCAGCAGTTATAACGCTGATAACACTGAAGCTTTCTTT. The chain has TRBV6-5 and TRBJ1-1; D uncertain. V shed 3 bases and J shed 2 bases, with 10 bases lying between them. Germline CDR1 MNHEY, CDR2 SVGAGI. The CDR3 is 14 residues long.

The rearrangement joins TRBV7-2 to TRBJ2-5, with 10 positions matching TRBD1. This CDR3 spans 16 amino acids. Per germline, CDR1 SGHTA and CDR2 FQGNSA. The J segment lost 1 base and the V segment lost 5 bases, leaving 7 bases of the junction unmatched. The CDR3 spells CASSTRQGAFQETQYF. Here the CDR3 DNA reads TGTGCCAGCAGCACTCGACAGGGGGCCTTCCAAGAGACCCAGTACTTC.

This clone occurred once. The chain uses TRBV7-3 and TRBJ2-7, with no clear D. Germline values: CDR1 SGHTA, CDR2 FQGTGA. V lost 4 bases, J lost 3 bases, and 4 bases lay in between. This CDR3 region has 11 residues. The CDR3 reads CASSYHYEQYF. Here the CDR3 DNA reads TGTGCCAGCAGCTACCACTACGAGCAGTACTTC.

The genes are TRBV30 and TRBJ1-2; a weak D match, TRBD1 (6 bases). CDR3 length: 15 residues. CDR1 GTSNPN and CDR2 SVGIG come from the germline V gene (reference sequence). Between the trimmed V and J ends, which lost 1 base and 7 bases, there was a span of 19 bases. The DNA of the CDR3 is TGTGCCTGGAGTGGTAACAACAGGGTAGTAAGTGGCTACACCTTC. Amino acids: CAWSGNNRVVSGYTF.

The chain has TRBV29-1 and TRBJ2-3; no firm D call. V gave up 6 bases and J gave up 0 bases, with 16 bases separating them. Per germline, CDR1 SQVTM and CDR2 ANQGSEA. The CDR3 runs to 15 residues. The CDR3 loop reads CSVGSPGRSTDTQYF. CDR3 coding DNA: TGCAGCGTCGGAAGCCCTGGTCGTAGCACAGATACGCAGTATTTT.

The CDR3 is CASSISGWDGETQYF. CDR3 nucleotides: TGTGCCAGTAGTATATCCGGGTGGGACGGGGAGACCCAGTACTTC. The genes are TRBV19 and TRBJ2-5; D tentatively fits TRBD1 or TRBD2 (5 bases each). This CDR3 is 15 amino acids long. V shed 2 bases and J shed 5 bases, with 15 bases lying between them. CDR1 is LNHDA and CDR2 is SQIVND in the germline V gene (reference sequence).

Details on this clone: The junction does not match germline at one end; this may be a read error. V usage is TRBV5-1 and J usage is TRBJ2-7; no firm D call. The germline V gene has CDR1 SGHRS and CDR2 YFSETQ. This CDR3 region has 14 residues. The CDR3 DNA reads TGCGCCAGCAGCCAAGAATTAGACTCCTCCGAGCAGTACTTC. Its protein is CASSQELDSSEQYF.

The chain recombines TRBV19 with TRBJ1-1; TRBD1 agrees at 8 bases. J lost 6 bases, V lost 2 bases, and 8 bases had no gene match. Germline CDR1 LNHDA, CDR2 SQIVND (reference sequence). CDR3 length: 15 residues. In nucleotides, the CDR3 is TGTGCCAGTAGTATACGCGGCAGGGGGCGGGCTGAAGCTTTCTTT. Amino acids: CASSIRGRGRAEAFF. The entire variable domain, with the rest obtained from reference TRBV19 and TRBJ1-1, is as follows: DGGITQSPKYLFRKEGQNVTLSCEQNLNHDAMYWYRQDPGQGLRLIYYSQIVNDFQKGDIAEGYSVSREKKESFPLTVTSAQKNPTAFYLCASSIRGRGRAEAFFGQGTRLTVV.

The chain combines TRBV29-1 with TRBJ2-7; 11 nucleotides agree with TRBD2. Germline CDR1 SQVTM, CDR2 ANQGSEA. CDR3 length: 13 amino acids. After removal of 4 bases from V and 6 bases from J, the junction contained 5 bases not matched to a gene. CDR3 sequence (DNA): TGCAGCGTTGGGGGACTAGCGGTACGCGAGCAGTACTTC. As protein: CSVGGLAVREQYF.

The J gene is TRBJ2-3, the V gene TRBV5-1; 11 positions match TRBD2. The CDR3 consists of 17 residues. The J segment lost 5 bases and the V segment lost 2 bases, leaving 10 bases of the junction unmatched. Germline CDR1 and CDR2: SGHRS and YFSETQ. DNA for the CDR3: TGCGCCAGCAGCTTTACGCAACTAGCGGGAGTAGGAGATACGCAGTATTTT. Amino acid sequence: CASSFTQLAGVGDTQYF.

This rearrangement joins TRBV28 to TRBJ2-3; D not resolved. The CDR3 is made up of 15 amino acids. V lost 7 bases, J lost 0 bases, and 14 bases lay in between. Germline CDR1 reads MDHEN; CDR2 reads SYDVKM. The DNA of the CDR3 is TGTGCCAGCAATGAGGAGCAGATTAGCACAGATACGCAGTATTTT. This sequence encodes CASNEEQISTDTQYF. Based on the CDR3 plus reference TRBV28 and TRBJ2-3, the full variable domain is DVKVTQSSRYLVKRTGEKVFLECVQDMDHENMFWYRQDPGLGLRLIYFSYDVKMKEKGDIPEGYSVSREKKERFSLILESASTNQTSMYLCASNEEQISTDTQYFGPGTRLTVL.

The V and J genes are TRBV7-9 and TRBJ2-5; 12 bases fit TRBD2. Trimming at V came to 2 bases and at J to 5 bases, leaving 6 bases not matched to a gene. The CDR3 spans 16 residues. Germline V gives CDR1 SEHNR, CDR2 FQNEAQ (reference sequence). As DNA, the CDR3 is TGTGCCAGCAGCTTATCGACTAGCGGGAGCAGGGAGACCCAGTACTTC. It yields the protein CASSLSTSGSRETQYF. Together with reference TRBV7-9 and TRBJ2-5, the CDR3 gives the full variable domain: DTGVSQNPRHKITKRGQNVTFRCDPISEHNRLYWYRQTLGQGPEFLTYFQNEAQLEKSRLLSDRFSAERPKGSFSTLEIQRTEQGDSAMYLCASSLSTSGSRETQYFGPGTRLLVL.

This clone appeared a single time. The chain is built from TRBV6-6 and TRBJ2-7, with TRBD1 matching over 11 bases. Trimming took 6 bases from V and 10 from J; bases not matched to a gene: 11. Germline lookup yields CDR1 MNHNY and CDR2 SVGAGI (reference sequence). CDR3 length: 14 amino acids. The CDR3, as DNA: TGTGCCAGCAGCCTCGGACAGGGGGCTAATGCCCAGTACTTC. Amino acids: CASSLGQGANAQYF.

V is TRBV18 and J is TRBJ2-7, with 11 bases lining up with TRBD2. CDR1 is KGHSH and CDR2 is LQKENI in the germline V gene. This CDR3 is 16 amino acids long. The ends lost 2 bases at V and 2 bases at J; junction bases unmatched: 5. The CDR3 DNA is TGTGCCAGCTCACCATACGGGACTAGCGGAGCCTACGAGCAGTACTTC. Translated, it gives CASSPYGTSGAYEQYF.

This chain joins TRBV5-6 and TRBJ2-1; 9 nucleotides match TRBD1. CDR3 size: 15 residues. Germline V gene sequence: CDR1 SGHDT, CDR2 YYEEEE. The J segment lost 7 bases and the V segment lost 0 bases, leaving 5 bases of the junction unmatched. The CDR3 DNA reads as TGTGCCAGCAGCTTGGGGACAGGGGTGTGGAATGAGCAGTTCTTC. Translating gives CASSLGTGVWNEQFF.

The genes are TRBV4-3 and TRBJ2-7; no definite D call. V was shortened by 1 base and J by 0 bases, with 10 bases between the two germline ends. The V gene's germline CDR1 is LGHNA and CDR2 YSLEER. The CDR3 spans 15 residues. DNA for the CDR3: TGCGCCAGCAGCCAAGGCCTCAGTTACTCCTACGAGCAGTACTTC. Protein sequence: CASSQGLSYSYEQYF.

The rearrangement joins TRBV5-1 to TRBJ2-6; 10 bases match TRBD1. The ends lost 4 bases at V and 1 base at J; junction bases unmatched: 8. The CDR3 is 18 residues long. Looked up from germline, CDR1 is SGHRS and CDR2 is YFSETQ. This CDR3 reads CASSPGQGSSSGANVLTF. Here the CDR3 DNA reads TGCGCCAGCAGCCCGGGACAGGGGTCTAGTTCTGGGGCCAACGTCCTGACTTTC. Supplemented by reference TRBV5-1 and TRBJ2-6, the full variable domain reads KAGVTQTPRYLIKTRGQQVTLSCSPISGHRSVSWYQQTPGQGLQFLFEYFSETQRNKGNFPGRFSGRQFSNSRSEMNVSTLELGDSALYLCASSPGQGSSSGANVLTFGAGSRLTVL.

Comments on this clone: Other DNA variants within this sample encode the same CDR3. The rearrangement links TRBV5-1 to TRBJ1-1; TRBD1 agrees at 7 bases. This CDR3 region has 15 residues. V lost 3 bases to trimming and J lost 1 base; unmatched junction nucleotides: 6. The germline gives CDR1 SGHRS, CDR2 YFSETQ. The CDR3 coding sequence is TGCGCCAGCAGCTACCTAACAGGGGCGAACACTGAAGCTTTCTTT. The encoded protein is CASSYLTGANTEAFF. The entire variable domain, with the rest obtained from reference TRBV5-1 and TRBJ1-1, is as follows: KAGVTQTPRYLIKTRGQQVTLSCSPISGHRSVSWYQQTPGQGLQFLFEYFSETQRNKGNFPGRFSGRQFSNSRSEMNVSTLELGDSALYLCASSYLTGANTEAFFGQGTRLTVV.